This T cell receptor (beta chain) comes out of a study of cytomegalovirus exposure and HLA in healthy donors (TCRdb year 2017). Regarding the research as a whole: A later analysis indicated that the 130 or so validation repertoires were generated on the platform also employed for the 700 or so repertoires of the first cohort. A separate validation cohort of 90 to 150 different subjects was used in addition to the roughly 720-subject first cohort. The study aimed to test whether signatures of past pathogen exposure could be identified by cataloging public T cell receptors. The study combined high-throughput TCR immunosequencing, statistical association of individual TCRs with disease status, and machine learning to predict cytomegalovirus infection status. Overall study results and their limits: The study listed 164 TCR beta chains as associated with cytomegalovirus. Most TCR sequences were observed very rarely across donors, whereas some public TCRs were present in many individuals. The classifier was reported to diagnose cytomegalovirus status with high specificity and sensitivity in both the original cohort and the validation cohort. Of the cluster scores, roughly 95% were above 0 in a later analysis, which found that TCRs clustered in the first cohort also tended to co-occur in the roughly 130 validation repertoires. A later analysis lacked HLA typing for the validation cohort, so it scored co-occurrence in that cohort across all 110 or so repertoires. According to the authors, the approach could potentially be generalized to other disease states and immunological phenotypes. A few of the identified cytomegalovirus-associated TCR beta chains were confirmed in vitro to be specific for cytomegalovirus antigens.

CDR1 and CDR2, per the germline V gene, are SGDLS and YYNGEE. Counted from cysteine to phenylalanine, this CDR3 has 13 amino acids. Just the 39-base CDR3 DNA is kept, in frame starting at base 1. Cut back by 8 bases and 5 bases, the V and J ends lie 15 bases apart. The donors belonged to the validation cohort of about 130 subjects, which was separate from the approximately 700-subject first cohort. Library method: the immunoSEQ multiplex PCR assay. Per the original workflow: A statistical classification framework was developed to diagnose cytomegalovirus status using the catalog of TCR beta chain sequences. TCRdb provides this immuneACCESS table in a form limited to in-frame rearrangements. Some clones are lacking; in checked studies, under half of them reflect an unresolved V gene, and why the rest are absent is not known. That table supplies the V and J calls and clone size; D and trimming were determined from the DNA. This sample is represented by 130,000 to 150,000 clones; about 87% of them were singletons. Together, the top ten hold 4.5% of the sample.

Turning to this clone: The antigen it binds to is not known. No clone much larger than this one lies a single base away; base qualities are absent.

The receptor's source is a man between 18 and 29 years old in good health and CMV-seropositive. This sequence uses TRBV9 and TRBJ2-3; matching of 6 bases hints at TRBD2 as the D gene. Sequencing was performed on PBMCs. The CDR3 region has the sequence CASSAGTGDTQYF. In nucleotide form, the sequence is TGTGCCAGTTCCGCGGGAACGGGAGATACGCAGTATTTT. The full variable domain, with segments outside the CDR3 supplied by the reference TRBV9 and TRBJ2-3 proteins, appears as DSGVTQTPKHLITATGQRVTLRCSPRSGDLSVYWYQQSLDQGLQFLIQYYNGEERAKGNILERFSAQQFPDLHSELNLSSLELGDSALYFCASSAGTGDTQYFGPGTRLTVL.